Listed below are T cell receptor beta chains from one sample, sequenced in a study of neoadjuvant anti-PD-1 for oral cavity cancer. Assay used: immunoSEQ multiplex PCR; TCRdb lists only in-frame clones, some missing. The sample lists some 12,000 clones, 60% to 80% occurring once. Source: PBMCs, taken after nivolumab (anti-PD-1) treatment. The source of these receptors is a person between 35 and 79 years old with oral cavity squamous cell carcinoma. Both conserved end residues are part of each CDR3. The D gene is left open where the match is weak. A row's size may be missing; if present it is once, few, many or a size class.

>.|TRBD1|TRBV11-3|TRBJ2-7
CASSSGTGTYEQYF
TGTGCCAGCAGCTCCGGGACAGGGACCTACGAGCAGTACTTC
>.|TRBD2|TRBV5-8|TRBJ2-1
CASSQLITSGPYNEQFF
TGTGCCAGCAGCCAACTCATTACTAGCGGACCTTACAATGAGCAGTTCTTC
>.|.|TRBV11-2|TRBJ2-7
CASRSLGQLTYEQYF
TGTGCCAGCAGGTCCCTTGGCCAGCTAACCTACGAGCAGTACTTC
>.|.|TRBV27|TRBJ2-7
CASRGTPETYEQYF
TGTGCCAGCAGAGGGACTCCTGAAACGTACGAGCAGTACTTC
>.|.|TRBV19|TRBJ1-5
CASAGSHLGGNQPQHF
TGTGCCAGTGCGGGGAGCCACCTCGGAGGCAATCAGCCCCAGCATTTT
>.|.|TRBV7-9|TRBJ2-1
CASSLTRGVYNEQFF
TGTGCCAGCAGCTTAACCCGCGGGGTTTACAATGAGCAGTTCTTC
>.|.|TRBV6-7|TRBJ1-1
CASTPIWAEAFF
TGTGCCAGCACTCCTATTTGGGCTGAAGCTTTCTTT
>few|.|TRBV6-4|TRBJ1-5
CASSAGRSNQPQHF
TGTGCCAGCAGTGCAGGGCGAAGCAATCAGCCCCAGCATTTT
>.|.|TRBV7-3|TRBJ1-1
CASSLTPGAGAFF
TGTGCCAGCAGCTTAACGCCTGGGGCCGGCGCTTTCTTT
>few|.|TRBV27|TRBJ1-1
CASSLAPPATGLMNTEAFF
TGTGCCAGCAGTTTGGCCCCACCTGCGACAGGCCTAATGAACACTGAAGCTTTCTTT
>.|TRBD1|TRBV2|TRBJ1-2
CASSEVPGQGPGYTF
TGTGCCAGCAGTGAAGTTCCGGGACAGGGGCCTGGCTACACCTTC
>few|.|TRBV15|TRBJ1-5
CATSRAIRGWGSNQPQHF
TGTGCCACCAGCAGAGCCATCAGGGGATGGGGCAGCAATCAGCCCCAGCATTTT
>.|TRBD1|TRBV11-2|TRBJ2-7
CASSGTGGTYEQYF
TGTGCCAGCAGTGGGACAGGGGGAACCTACGAGCAGTACTTC
>few|TRBD1|TRBV19|TRBJ2-6
CASSTIGTAVSGANVLTF
TGTGCCAGTAGTACTATTGGGACAGCAGTCTCTGGGGCCAACGTCCTGACTTTC
>.|.|TRBV27|TRBJ1-1
CASRGGGRTEAFF
TGTGCCAGCAGAGGGGGGGGGCGAACTGAAGCTTTCTTT
>.|.|TRBV13|TRBJ2-1
CASSLEGGLSSGSYNEQFF
TGTGCCAGCAGCTTAGAAGGGGGGCTTAGCTCTGGGTCCTACAATGAGCAGTTCTTC
>few|TRBD1|TRBV2|TRBJ2-7
CASSGTGTIMGEQYF
TGTGCCAGCTCCGGGACAGGGACTATCATGGGGGAGCAGTACTTC
>.|.|TRBV6-5|TRBJ1-5
CASGAPNQPQHF
TGTGCCAGCGGGGCGCCGAATCAGCCCCAGCATTTT
>few|.|TRBV6-4|TRBJ1-5
CASSDWQGDQPQHF
TGTGCCAGCAGTGACTGGCAGGGTGATCAGCCCCAGCATTTT
>.|.|TRBV5-4|TRBJ1-1
CASSSRGLNTEAFF
TGTGCCAGCAGCTCCCGGGGTTTGAACACTGAAGCTTTCTTT
>.|.|TRBV5-1|TRBJ1-6
CASSLGQGSNSPLHF
TGCGCCAGCAGCTTGGGCCAGGGGAGTAATTCACCCCTCCACTTT
>.|TRBD2|TRBV7-8|TRBJ2-1
CASSSEAGSYNEQFF
TGTGCCAGCAGCTCGGAAGCGGGGTCCTACAATGAGCAGTTCTTC
>.|.|TRBV9|TRBJ2-1
CASSVGGRETYNEQFF
TGTGCCAGCAGCGTAGGGGGGCGGGAGACTTACAATGAGCAGTTCTTC
>few|.|TRBV28|TRBJ1-1
CASIRDRGTEAFF
TGTGCCAGCATCCGAGACAGAGGAACTGAAGCTTTCTTT
>once|TRBD1|TRBV6-4|TRBJ1-1
CASSKTGTEKNTEAFF
TGTGCCAGCAGTAAGACCGGGACAGAAAAGAACACTGAAGCTTTCTTT
>.|TRBD2|TRBV5-1|TRBJ2-1
CASSPSSGSYNEQFF
TGCGCCAGCAGCCCCTCTAGCGGCTCCTACAATGAGCAGTTCTTC